This T cell receptor beta chain appears in the sequencing data of a study of post-analysis software for immune sequencing data. Study outcomes and limitations: TRBV5-6, TRBV5-1 and TRBV20-1 were among four or five TRBV segments more frequent in patients than controls. Controls significantly exceeded multiple sclerosis patients in normalized Chao1 diversity.

This clonotype was counted a few times. Its antigen is as yet unknown. Unique molecular identifiers had been added to the TCR beta cDNA libraries. TCRdb passed the PCR reads through MiXCR, listing each CDR3 protein once. The sample consists of 250,000 to 300,000 distinct CDR3 sequences, about 38% of them appearing once. The CDR3 loop spans 12 amino acids. The germline CDR1 and CDR2 sequences are SQVTM and ANQGSEA. The germline V and J ends were trimmed by 8 bases and 5 bases, with 13 bases remaining between them. The sample taken for sequencing was blood. The source of this sequence is a girl aged 10-17 years with multiple sclerosis. This rearrangement joins TRBV29-1 to TRBJ2-1; D may be TRBD1 or TRBD2 (6 bases each). The CDR3 DNA follows: TGCAGCCAAGGGGGAGGTAACAATGAGCAGTTCTTC. This sequence encodes CSQGGGNNEQFF.